The rows below give T cell receptor beta chains drawn from one sample of a study of shared clonotypes between healthy human individuals. TCRdb keeps only in-frame clones here, not all; method: immunoSEQ multiplex PCR. There are around 640,000 clones in the sample; around 96% occur only once, and about 0.12% lies in the top ten. Sequences were obtained from naive CD8+ T cells sorted from blood. These receptor sequences come from a young woman in good health. CDR3s include the opening cysteine and the closing phenylalanine or tryptophan. The order of the fields is clone size, D gene, CDR3 length, J gene, V gene, CDR3 protein, CDR3 DNA. A D gene is named only where the DNA matches it firmly. Size tells how often a clone was seen (once, few, many) or the class of an expanded clone, and some rows leave it out.

size: NA; D: NA; length: 14; J: TRBJ1-2; V: TRBV7-9; CDR3: CASSSSGTPDGYTF; DNA: TGTGCCAGCAGCTCCTCCGGGACCCCGGATGGCTACACCTTC
size: NA; D: NA; length: 15; J: TRBJ2-1; V: TRBV11-3; CDR3: CASSLVGEGGNEQFF; DNA: TGTGCCAGCAGCTTAGTCGGGGAAGGAGGCAATGAGCAGTTCTTC
size: NA; D: TRBD2; length: 15; J: TRBJ2-1; V: TRBV4-1; CDR3: CASSRTSGTYNEQFF; DNA: TGCGCCAGCAGCCGGACTAGCGGGACCTACAATGAGCAGTTCTTC
size: NA; D: NA; length: 13; J: TRBJ2-5; V: TRBV13; CDR3: CASSPDQKETQYF; DNA: TGTGCCAGCAGCCCGGATCAAAAAGAGACCCAGTACTTC
size: NA; D: NA; length: 12; J: TRBJ2-5; V: TRBV19; CDR3: CASHDYQETQYF; DNA: TGTGCCAGTCACGATTACCAAGAGACCCAGTACTTC
size: NA; D: NA; length: 16; J: TRBJ1-1; V: TRBV14; CDR3: CASSQDTAVFNTEAFF; DNA: TGTGCCAGCAGCCAAGATACAGCCGTTTTTAACACTGAAGCTTTCTTT
size: NA; D: NA; length: 15; J: TRBJ1-2; V: TRBV21-1; CDR3: CASSSRQGKMYGYTF; DNA: TGTGCCAGCAGCTCACGACAGGGGAAAATGTATGGCTACACCTTC
size: NA; D: TRBD1; length: 14; J: TRBJ2-7; V: TRBV28; CDR3: CASTRWDSSYEQYF; DNA: TGTGCCAGCACCCGATGGGACAGCTCCTACGAGCAGTACTTC
size: NA; D: NA; length: 15; J: TRBJ1-2; V: TRBV6-7; CDR3: CASSYSLGTGYGYTF; DNA: TGTGCCAGCAGTTACTCGCTAGGGACGGGCTATGGCTACACCTTC
size: NA; D: TRBD1; length: 14; J: TRBJ1-1; V: TRBV5-4; CDR3: CASSEPGQGAEAFF; DNA: TGTGCCAGCAGCGAACCGGGACAGGGGGCTGAAGCTTTCTTT
size: NA; D: NA; length: 14; J: TRBJ2-7; V: TRBV27; CDR3: CASRDSPSSNEQYF; DNA: TGTGCCAGCAGAGACAGTCCTTCCTCCAACGAGCAGTACTTC
size: NA; D: NA; length: 12; J: TRBJ1-3; V: TRBV9; CDR3: CASSGQGNTIYF; DNA: TGTGCCAGCAGCGGACAGGGAAACACCATATATTTT
size: NA; D: TRBD1; length: 14; J: TRBJ2-7; V: TRBV5-6; CDR3: CASSLWGTGHEQYF; DNA: TGTGCCAGCAGCTTGTGGGGGACAGGGCACGAGCAGTACTTC
size: NA; D: NA; length: 14; J: TRBJ2-2; V: TRBV19; CDR3: CASWGPLNTGELFF; DNA: TGTGCCAGTTGGGGGCCTTTAAACACCGGGGAGCTGTTTTTT
size: NA; D: NA; length: 14; J: TRBJ1-1; V: TRBV6-5; CDR3: CASSYSEGYTEAFF; DNA: TGTGCCAGCAGTTACTCAGAGGGGTACACTGAAGCTTTCTTT
size: NA; D: TRBD1; length: 15; J: TRBJ2-7; V: TRBV5-4; CDR3: CASSHRTGDTYEQYF; DNA: TGTGCCAGCAGCCACCGGACAGGTGATACCTACGAGCAGTACTTC
size: once; D: NA; length: 15; J: TRBJ2-3; V: TRBV9; CDR3: CASSVALPSTDTQYF; DNA: TGTGCCAGCAGCGTAGCCCTCCCTAGCACAGATACGCAGTATTTT
size: NA; D: TRBD2; length: 14; J: TRBJ2-7; V: TRBV7-9; CDR3: CASSSTSGRAEQYF; DNA: TGTGCCAGCAGCTCGACTAGCGGGAGAGCCGAGCAGTACTTC
size: NA; D: TRBD2; length: 15; J: TRBJ2-5; V: TRBV5-6; CDR3: CASSLAGGVQETQYF; DNA: TGTGCCAGCAGCTTGGCCGGGGGGGTCCAAGAGACCCAGTACTTC
size: NA; D: NA; length: 11; J: TRBJ1-1; V: TRBV29-1; CDR3: CSVSRDTEAFF; DNA: TGCAGCGTTTCCCGGGACACTGAAGCTTTCTTT
size: once; D: NA; length: 15; J: TRBJ1-6; V: TRBV4-1; CDR3: CASSPTESSRSPLHF; DNA: TGCGCCAGCAGCCCGACTGAATCATCCCGTTCACCCCTCCACTTT
size: NA; D: NA; length: 13; J: TRBJ1-6; V: TRBV6-6; CDR3: CATMWVPNSPLHF; DNA: TGTGCCACGATGTGGGTCCCTAATTCACCCCTCCACTTT
size: NA; D: NA; length: 15; J: TRBJ2-7; V: TRBV28; CDR3: CASSFPETASYEQYF; DNA: TGTGCCAGCAGTTTCCCTGAGACTGCTTCCTACGAGCAGTACTTC
size: NA; D: NA; length: 13; J: TRBJ2-7; V: TRBV27; CDR3: CASSPIPPYEQYF; DNA: TGTGCCAGCAGTCCTATCCCCCCCTACGAGCAGTACTTC
size: NA; D: TRBD2; length: 16; J: TRBJ2-5; V: TRBV13; CDR3: CASRRWTSGDQETQYF; DNA: TGTGCCAGCCGTAGGTGGACTAGCGGGGATCAAGAGACCCAGTACTTC
size: NA; D: NA; length: 14; J: TRBJ1-2; V: TRBV27; CDR3: CASSLIGADYGYTF; DNA: TGTGCCAGCAGTTTAATAGGGGCGGACTATGGCTACACCTTC
size: NA; D: NA; length: 14; J: TRBJ1-3; V: TRBV6-5; CDR3: CASSAYTDGNTIYF; DNA: TGTGCCAGCAGCGCGTACACCGATGGAAACACCATATATTTT
size: NA; D: TRBD1; length: 16; J: TRBJ1-5; V: TRBV19; CDR3: CASSSTLTGTNQPQHF; DNA: TGTGCCAGTAGCAGCACTCTGACAGGGACCAATCAGCCCCAGCATTTT
size: NA; D: NA; length: 17; J: TRBJ1-4; V: TRBV4-1; CDR3: CASHRTEMDATNEKLFF; DNA: TGCGCCAGCCACCGGACAGAAATGGATGCAACTAATGAAAAACTGTTTTTT
size: NA; D: NA; length: 14; J: TRBJ2-7; V: TRBV6-5; CDR3: CASSYGGGTYEQYF; DNA: TGTGCCAGCAGTTACGGTGGCGGAACCTACGAGCAGTACTTC
size: NA; D: NA; length: 12; J: TRBJ2-3; V: TRBV5-6; CDR3: CASSLGTGTQYF; DNA: TGTGCCAGCAGCTTGGGGACCGGTACGCAGTATTTT
size: NA; D: TRBD1; length: 15; J: TRBJ2-7; V: TRBV27; CDR3: CASSSTGTGLFEQYF; DNA: TGTGCCAGCAGTTCCACCGGGACAGGGTTATTCGAGCAGTACTTC
size: NA; D: TRBD2; length: 18; J: TRBJ2-3; V: TRBV27; CDR3: CASSPDPTSAETTDTQYF; DNA: TGTGCCAGCAGTCCAGACCCGACTAGCGCAGAGACCACAGATACGCAGTATTTT
size: NA; D: NA; length: 16; J: TRBJ1-5; V: TRBV21-1; CDR3: CASSKVGHDSNQPQHF; DNA: TGTGCCAGCAGCAAGGTAGGACACGATAGCAATCAGCCCCAGCATTTT
size: NA; D: TRBD1; length: 16; J: TRBJ1-1; V: TRBV11-2; CDR3: CASRNQRQGADTEAFF; DNA: TGTGCCAGCAGAAATCAACGACAGGGGGCCGACACTGAAGCTTTCTTT
size: NA; D: TRBD2; length: 17; J: TRBJ2-5; V: TRBV7-6; CDR3: CASSLGASGVYQETQYF; DNA: TGTGCCAGCAGCTTAGGGGCTAGCGGGGTGTACCAAGAGACCCAGTACTTC
size: NA; D: TRBD1; length: 16; J: TRBJ2-1; V: TRBV9; CDR3: CASSEQGSSSYNEQFF; DNA: TGTGCCAGCAGCGAACAGGGGTCGAGCTCCTACAATGAGCAGTTCTTC
size: NA; D: NA; length: 13; J: TRBJ2-1; V: TRBV28; CDR3: CASSLRGIHEQFF; DNA: TGTGCCAGCAGTTTAAGGGGGATCCATGAGCAGTTCTTC
size: few; D: NA; length: 15; J: TRBJ1-2; V: TRBV9; CDR3: CASSGAGLSNYGYTF; DNA: TGTGCCAGCAGCGGCGCGGGACTGTCTAACTATGGCTACACCTTC
size: NA; D: NA; length: 12; J: TRBJ2-7; V: TRBV7-9; CDR3: CASSSTDYEQYF; DNA: TGTGCCAGCAGCTCCACTGACTACGAGCAGTACTTC